This is a list of T cell receptor beta chains from one sample in a study of Graves' ophthalmopathy and Graves' hyperthyroidism. One entry per CDR3 protein, called by TCRdb with MiXCR from the multiplex PCR reads. The sample contains 650,000 to 800,000 distinct CDR3 sequences, just over 40% of which appear only once. Source material: peripheral blood. These receptor sequences come from an adult man with Graves' ophthalmopathy. Both conserved end residues are part of each CDR3. The order of the fields is clone size, CDR3 length, D gene, V gene, J gene, CDR3 DNA, CDR3 protein. D genes are given only for firm matches. A clone size is listed for some rows: how often the clone was seen (once, few, many), or a class if it is expanded.

>.|14|.|TRBV6-5|TRBJ1-1
TGTGCCAGCAGTCACAGGGCTGATTCGGCTGAAGCTTTCTTT
CASSHRADSAEAFF
>few|16|TRBD1|TRBV12-3/TRBV12-4|TRBJ2-7
TGTGCCAGCAGCCAAGACAGGGTCCCTACGATCTACGAGCAGTACTTC
CASSQDRVPTIYEQYF
>.|15|.|TRBV4-3|TRBJ1-3
TGCGCCAGCAGCCAAGACAGGAGCGAGTTGAACACCATATATTTT
CASSQDRSELNTIYF
>.|14|TRBD2|TRBV5-4|TRBJ2-5
TGTGCCAGCAGCTATCGCGGGGGGGCAGAGACCCAGTACTTC
CASSYRGGAETQYF
>many|13|.|TRBV7-9|TRBJ2-5
TGTGCCAGCAGCCGGACGGGACAAGAGACCCAGTACTTC
CASSRTGQETQYF
>.|16|.|TRBV12-3/TRBV12-4|TRBJ1-4
TGTGCCAGCAGTTCCTTTGGGAGGGGTACTAATGAAAAACTGTTTTTT
CASSSFGRGTNEKLFF
>many|15|TRBD1|TRBV6-6|TRBJ2-5
TGTGCCAGCAGTTACCTCGACAGGGATCCGGAGACCCAGTACTTC
CASSYLDRDPETQYF
>.|12|TRBD1|TRBV29-1|TRBJ2-6
TGCAGCGTTAGGGACAGGACGGACACTGAAGCTTTC
CSVRDRTDTEAF
>.|11|TRBD1|TRBV29-1|TRBJ1-2
TGCAGCTCGACAGGGGGTAATGGCTACACCTTC
CSSTGGNGYTF
>.|17|.|TRBV7-2|TRBJ2-6
TGTGCCAACAGCTTAGTATTGTCGGTTGAAGGGGCCAACGTCCTGACTTTC
CANSLVLSVEGANVLTF
>once|13|.|TRBV29-1|TRBJ1-2
TGCAGCGTTGGTCAGGGATTTGGGTATGGCTACACCTTC
CSVGQGFGYGYTF
>few|15|.|TRBV30|TRBJ1-1
TGTGCCTGGAGTGCCCCTCATGAGGGGAACACTGAAGCTTTCTTT
CAWSAPHEGNTEAFF
>many|15|.|TRBV2|TRBJ1-5
TGTGCCAGCGCCGAATGGATGCAGGGCAATCAGCCCCAGCATTTT
CASAEWMQGNQPQHF
>many|14|TRBD2|TRBV12-3/TRBV12-4|TRBJ2-5
TGTGCCAGCAGCCGGGGACTAGCATCAGAGACCCAGTACTTC
CASSRGLASETQYF
>.|15|TRBD2|TRBV15|TRBJ2-1
TGTGCCACCAGCCCTCGACTAGCGGACTACAATGAGCAGTTCTTC
CATSPRLADYNEQFF
>.|14|.|TRBV2|TRBJ2-7
TGTGCCAGCAGTCTCGGGGCAGGGCTGCACGAGCAGTACTTC
CASSLGAGLHEQYF
>few|14|TRBD1|TRBV19|TRBJ2-3
TGTGCCAGTAGTATAGGACAGGGGGCAGATACGCAGTATTTT
CASSIGQGADTQYF
>.|15|TRBD1|TRBV5-4|TRBJ1-1
TGTGCCAGCAGCTTGACAGGGGGCGCGGAGACTGAAGCTTTCTTT
CASSLTGGAETEAFF
>.|17|TRBD2|TRBV11-3|TRBJ2-5
TGTGCCAGCAGCCCACCGGGACTAGCGGGACGTCAAGAGACCCAGTACTTC
CASSPPGLAGRQETQYF
>.|16|TRBD1|TRBV7-2|TRBJ2-2
TGTGCCAGCAGCTTAGCGGGACAGGGGGCCGACGGGGAGCTGTTTTTT
CASSLAGQGADGELFF
>many|14|.|TRBV14|TRBJ2-7
TGTGCCAGCAGCCAGATCGCGAGCTCCTACGAGCAGTACTTC
CASSQIASSYEQYF
>many|15|TRBD1|TRBV5-1|TRBJ1-5
TGCGCCAGCAGCTTGGGGGGACAGAGCAATCAGCCCCAGCATTTT
CASSLGGQSNQPQHF
>.|13|TRBD1|TRBV19|TRBJ1-2
TGTGCCACATACCTGACAGGGATCGATGACTACACCTTC
CATYLTGIDDYTF
>many|14|TRBD1|TRBV2|TRBJ1-4
TGTGCCAGCAGCGGACAGGCAACTAATGAAAAACTGTTTTTT
CASSGQATNEKLFF
>.|11|.|TRBV19|TRBJ2-7
TGTGCCTGGTCGACAGGCGTCGAGCAGTACTTC
CAWSTGVEQYF
>once|13|.|TRBV7-8|TRBJ2-5
TGTGCCAGCAGCGCCACCAGGGAAGAGACCCAGTACTTC
CASSATREETQYF
>many|16|TRBD1|TRBV7-3|TRBJ2-2
TGTGCCAGCAGCTCCCAGGGACAGTCGGGAACCGGGGAGCTGTTTTTT
CASSSQGQSGTGELFF
>.|18|.|TRBV9|TRBJ2-6
TGTGCCAGCAGCGTCAGAAACAACAGGGACACTGGGGCCAACGTCCTGACTTTC
CASSVRNNRDTGANVLTF
>few|18|TRBD2|TRBV2|TRBJ2-5
TGTGCCAGCAGTCACCGACGAGGGACCCTAGCGGCTCAAGAGACCCAGTACTTC
CASSHRRGTLAAQETQYF
>many|14|TRBD1|TRBV19|TRBJ2-5
TGTGCCAGTAGTATCTGGGACAGGGAAGAGACCCAGTACTTC
CASSIWDREETQYF
>many|17|TRBD1|TRBV7-8|TRBJ1-4
TGTGCCAGCAGCTTAGGGTCTGAGGACAGGGATCTTGAAAAACTGTTTTTT
CASSLGSEDRDLEKLFF
>few|17|.|TRBV7-9|TRBJ1-6
TGTGCCAGCAGCCCCTCGGTGGGAAACTCCTATAATTCACCCCTCCACTTT
CASSPSVGNSYNSPLHF
>many|12|.|TRBV29-1|TRBJ1-2
TGCAGCGTGACAAAAATGGGGGACGGCTACACCTTC
CSVTKMGDGYTF
>.|14|TRBD1|TRBV19|TRBJ1-1
TGTGCCAGTAGGGGGACAGGGATGGGTAGTGAAGCTTTCTTT
CASRGTGMGSEAFF
>many|11|.|TRBV20-1|TRBJ2-5
TGCAGTGCTAGAGATTCTAGGACCCAGTACTTC
CSARDSRTQYF
>.|14|.|TRBV7-3|TRBJ1-1
TGTGCCAGCAGCCAAGAGCAGGGATACACTGAAGCTTTCTTT
CASSQEQGYTEAFF
>few|13|TRBD1|TRBV9|TRBJ1-2
TGTGCCAGCAGCCCAGGGGGGGCTGAAGGCTACACCTTC
CASSPGGAEGYTF
>.|14|TRBD1|TRBV29-1|TRBJ1-2
TGCAGCGTTGAACGGGACAGGGTTGACTATGGCTACACCTTC
CSVERDRVDYGYTF
>many|13|.|TRBV4-3|TRBJ1-5
TGCGCCAGCAGCCAAGATCAGGGTCAGCCCCAGCATTTT
CASSQDQGQPQHF
>many|15|TRBD1|TRBV10-3|TRBJ2-7
TGTGCCATCAGCGGACCGGGACAGACATCCTACGAGCAGTACTTC
CAISGPGQTSYEQYF
>many|18|.|TRBV11-2|TRBJ1-2
TGTGCCAGCAGCTCCCCCGGGGGGGGGCCCATGTACCCGCATGGCTACACCTTC
CASSSPGGGPMYPHGYTF
>many|14|TRBD2|TRBV7-2|TRBJ2-5
TGTGCCAGCAGCCCCGGGGGGACCCAAGAGACCCAGTACTTC
CASSPGGTQETQYF
>many|14|.|TRBV29-1|TRBJ1-2
TGCAGCGTTGGGGTACGACAGACCAGCGATGGCTACACCTTC
CSVGVRQTSDGYTF
>.|13|.|TRBV29-1|TRBJ1-6
TGCAGCGTTGAAACAGGCCGTAATTCACCCCTCCACTTT
CSVETGRNSPLHF
>many|14|.|TRBV12-3/TRBV12-4|TRBJ1-5
TGTGCCAGCAGTTTTTCGTACGGAGCACAGCCCCAGCATTTT
CASSFSYGAQPQHF
>.|14|.|TRBV10-3|TRBJ1-3
TGTGCCATCAATCGGGACGACTCTGGAAACACCATATATTTT
CAINRDDSGNTIYF
>.|15|.|TRBV2|TRBJ1-6
TGTGCCAGCAGTGAGAGGGGCACAGGGAATTCACCCCTCCACTTT
CASSERGTGNSPLHF
>.|12|.|TRBV29-1|TRBJ2-7
TGCAGCGTTGGACGTTTGGGCTACGAGCAGTACTTC
CSVGRLGYEQYF
>many|14|.|TRBV7-9|TRBJ1-3
TGTGCCAGCACCCCGACAGACTCTGGAAACACCATATATTTT
CASTPTDSGNTIYF
>once|14|.|TRBV11-3|TRBJ2-6
TGTGCCAGCAGCTCCGACGCCGGGGCCAACGTCCTGACTTTC
CASSSDAGANVLTF
>many|18|TRBD1|TRBV7-9|TRBJ2-7
TGTGCCAGCAGCAACACCGCGCGACAGGGGACAAATCCCTACGAGCAGTACTTC
CASSNTARQGTNPYEQYF
>many|16|.|TRBV25-1|TRBJ1-1
TGTGCCAGCAGGATAGGACCGGGAGGGGGTCCGACTGAAGCTTTCTTT
CASRIGPGGGPTEAFF
>many|13|.|TRBV29-1|TRBJ1-1
TGCAGCGTTGGGGGCAGGTTGGGGTCTGAAGCTTTCTTT
CSVGGRLGSEAFF
>.|15|.|TRBV7-8|TRBJ1-2
TGTGCCAGCAGCTCACTAGCGGGGGGCCAGGTTGGCTACACCTTC
CASSSLAGGQVGYTF
>few|16|.|TRBV7-2|TRBJ2-2
TGTGCCAGCAGCACCCGGACGGGACAGAACACCGGGGAGCTGTTTTTT
CASSTRTGQNTGELFF
>many|16|TRBD2|TRBV2|TRBJ2-2
TGTGCCAGCAGAGGGACTAGCGCCTCGAACACCGGGGAGCTGTTTTTT
CASRGTSASNTGELFF
>.|14|.|TRBV19|TRBJ2-7
TGTGCCAGTAGTATAATCGGGGGTTCCTACGAGCAGTACTTC
CASSIIGGSYEQYF
>.|14|TRBD1|TRBV6-5|TRBJ2-7
TGTGCCAGCAGTCGTGGACAGGGGGCCCACGAGCAGTACTTC
CASSRGQGAHEQYF